This is a list of T cell receptor beta chains from one sample in a study of blood T cell repertoires in COVID-19. Method: immunoSEQ multiplex PCR; TCRdb's copy keeps in-frame clones and lacks some. The sample carries roughly 200,000 clones, 65% to 90% recorded once. Sequencing used PBMCs or T cells enriched from blood (not recorded which). The source of these receptors is a woman between 40 and 55 years old with acute COVID-19. The CDR3 runs from the conserved cysteine through the conserved F or W. Each record gives: V gene, J gene, CDR3 protein.

TRBV9,TRBJ2-1,CASSDRSSEQFF
TRBV28,TRBJ1-2,CASSVDRGGGYTF
TRBV28,TRBJ1-6,CASSLWDRDNSPLHF
TRBV7-6,TRBJ2-5,CASSPSGGTTRETQYF
TRBV2,TRBJ2-3,CASSEAPVDTQYF
TRBV19,TRBJ2-4,CASSIVGDTLAKNIQYF
TRBV28,TRBJ1-2,CASPRANYGYTF
TRBV3-1/TRBV3-2,TRBJ2-1,CASSQDPNHRSYNEQFF
TRBV5-4,TRBJ2-1,CASSLPGGPGNEQFF
TRBV19,TRBJ2-7,CASSQSGVGRSEQYF
TRBV28,TRBJ2-5,CASSLAPPSGLAGSQETQYF
TRBV10-3,TRBJ2-3,CAIGRGTDTQYF
TRBV24-1,TRBJ2-1,CATSDSGSFYNEQFF
TRBV19,TRBJ2-3,CASRRQGAADTQYF
TRBV25-1,TRBJ2-7,CASTDGREQYF
TRBV7-2,TRBJ2-6,CASSLVIASGANVLTF
TRBV2,TRBJ2-7,CASSDRDIRSEQYF
TRBV10-1,TRBJ2-3,CASSGVVGGNGTDTQYF
TRBV2,TRBJ1-6,CASSEGRRGPYNSPLHF
TRBV28,TRBJ1-1,CASTGQSNTEAFF
TRBV29-1,TRBJ2-3,CSPGYTDTQYF
TRBV18,TRBJ2-1,CASSTPLLAGRLKQFF
TRBV7-9,TRBJ2-7,CASSLRASGSYEQYF
TRBV18,TRBJ1-5,CASSPPGDRGLRSYQPQHF
TRBV5-1,TRBJ2-7,CASSILSGRGYEQYF
TRBV4-3,TRBJ2-3,CASSQDTGLAGGPWTDTQYF
TRBV10-3,TRBJ1-6,CAISEGGGNSPLHF
TRBV27,TRBJ2-7,CASGEGRYEQYF
TRBV9,TRBJ2-1,CASSVVTSGNEQFF
TRBV6-5,TRBJ2-7,CATLGVGQLFDEQYF
TRBV11-3,TRBJ2-1,CASSPGWVAGARSYNEQFF
TRBV3-1/TRBV3-2,TRBJ2-1,CASSPASGSSNEQFF
TRBV4-2,TRBJ2-1,CASSQAYSGSSYNEQFF
TRBV6-2/TRBV6-3,TRBJ2-2,CASSYPNTGELFF
TRBV5-1,TRBJ2-3,CASSLAPGLSSGRAGTQYF
TRBV7-7,TRBJ2-5,CASSPGITQETQYF
TRBV5-1,TRBJ2-5,CASSFLAGRQETQYF
TRBV5-1,TRBJ1-6,CASSIKSGGPGTPLHF
TRBV18,TRBJ2-2,CASSPQGVNTGELFF
TRBV7-3,TRBJ2-3,CASSLMASGRGTDTQYF
TRBV27,TRBJ2-1,CASSIIAGEEGSYNEQFF
TRBV6-2/TRBV6-3,TRBJ2-7,CASSNYRGRAEQYF